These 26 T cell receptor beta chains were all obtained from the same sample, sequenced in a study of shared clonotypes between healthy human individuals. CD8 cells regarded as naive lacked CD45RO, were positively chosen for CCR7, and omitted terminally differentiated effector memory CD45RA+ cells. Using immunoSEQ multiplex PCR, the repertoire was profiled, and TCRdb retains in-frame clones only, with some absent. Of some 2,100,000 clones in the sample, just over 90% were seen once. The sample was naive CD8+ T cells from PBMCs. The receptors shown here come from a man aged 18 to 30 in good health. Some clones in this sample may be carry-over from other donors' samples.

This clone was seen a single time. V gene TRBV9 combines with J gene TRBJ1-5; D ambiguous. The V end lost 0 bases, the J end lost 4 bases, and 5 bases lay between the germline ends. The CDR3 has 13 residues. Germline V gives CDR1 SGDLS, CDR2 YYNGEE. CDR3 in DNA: TGTGCCAGCAGCGTAGGCCAAAATCAGCCCCAGCATTTT. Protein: CASSVGQNQPQHF.

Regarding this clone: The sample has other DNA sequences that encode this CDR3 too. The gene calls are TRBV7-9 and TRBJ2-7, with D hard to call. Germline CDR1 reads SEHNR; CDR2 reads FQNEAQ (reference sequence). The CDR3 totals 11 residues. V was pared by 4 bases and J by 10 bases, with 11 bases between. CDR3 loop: CASSSLLEQYF. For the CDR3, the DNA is TGTGCCAGCAGCTCCCTGCTCGAACAGTACTTC.

The CDR3 sequence: CASSLSGLGGNTEAFF. The CDR3, as DNA: TGTGCCAGCAGTTTATCGGGACTGGGTGGGAACACTGAAGCTTTCTTT. This chain uses TRBV28 with TRBJ1-1, with a tentative D call TRBD1 (5 bases). From germline, CDR1 is MDHEN and CDR2 SYDVKM. Trimming took 1 base from V and 1 from J, leaving 13 bases between them. There are 16 residues in the CDR3.

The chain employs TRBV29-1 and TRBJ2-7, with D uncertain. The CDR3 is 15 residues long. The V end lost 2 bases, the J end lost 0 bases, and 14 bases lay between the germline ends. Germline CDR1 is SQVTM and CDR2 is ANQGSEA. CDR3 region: CSVELSRASSYEQYF. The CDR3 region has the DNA TGCAGCGTTGAATTAAGTCGGGCGAGCTCCTACGAGCAGTACTTC.

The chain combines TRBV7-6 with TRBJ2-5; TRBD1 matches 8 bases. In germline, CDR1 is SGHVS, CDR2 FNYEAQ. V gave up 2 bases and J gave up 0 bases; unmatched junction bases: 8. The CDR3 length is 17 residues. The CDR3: CASSLLFVQGDQETQYF. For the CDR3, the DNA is TGTGCCAGCAGCTTACTGTTTGTACAGGGGGACCAAGAGACCCAGTACTTC. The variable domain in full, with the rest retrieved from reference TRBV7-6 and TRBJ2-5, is GAGVSQSPRYKVTKRGQDVALRCDPISGHVSLYWYRQALGQGPEFLTYFNYEAQQDKSGLPNDRFSAERPEGSISTLTIQRTEQRDSAMYRCASSLLFVQGDQETQYFGPGTRLLVL.

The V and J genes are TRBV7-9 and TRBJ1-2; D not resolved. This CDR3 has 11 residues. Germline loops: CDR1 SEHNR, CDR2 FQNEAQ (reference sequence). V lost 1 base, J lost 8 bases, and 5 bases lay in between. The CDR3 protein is CASSLVWGYTF. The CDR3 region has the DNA TGTGCCAGCAGCTTAGTGTGGGGCTACACCTTC.

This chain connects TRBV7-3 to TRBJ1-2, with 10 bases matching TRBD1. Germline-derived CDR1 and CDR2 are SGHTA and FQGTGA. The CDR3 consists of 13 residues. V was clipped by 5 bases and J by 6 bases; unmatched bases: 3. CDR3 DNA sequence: TGTGCCAGCAGCGTGACAGGGGGCGATGGCTACACCTTC. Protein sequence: CASSVTGGDGYTF.

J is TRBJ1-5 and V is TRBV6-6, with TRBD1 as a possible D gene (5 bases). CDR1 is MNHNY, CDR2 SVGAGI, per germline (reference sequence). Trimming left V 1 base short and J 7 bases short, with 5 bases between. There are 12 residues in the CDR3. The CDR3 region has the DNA TGTGCCAGCAGTTACTGGGGGCAGCCCCAGCATTTT. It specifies CASSYWGQPQHF.

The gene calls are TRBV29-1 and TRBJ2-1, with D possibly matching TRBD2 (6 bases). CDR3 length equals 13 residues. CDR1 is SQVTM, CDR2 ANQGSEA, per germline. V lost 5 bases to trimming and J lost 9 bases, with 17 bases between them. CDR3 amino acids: CSVRLGAETEQFF. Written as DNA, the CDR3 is TGCAGCGTTAGACTAGGTGCGGAAACTGAGCAGTTCTTC.

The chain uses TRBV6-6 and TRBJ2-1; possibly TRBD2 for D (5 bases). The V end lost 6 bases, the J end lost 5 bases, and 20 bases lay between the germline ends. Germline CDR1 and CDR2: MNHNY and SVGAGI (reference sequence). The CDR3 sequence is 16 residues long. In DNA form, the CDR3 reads TGTGCCAGCAGAGAGGCGGGCGGTAACCAGGACAATGAGCAGTTCTTC. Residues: CASREAGGNQDNEQFF.

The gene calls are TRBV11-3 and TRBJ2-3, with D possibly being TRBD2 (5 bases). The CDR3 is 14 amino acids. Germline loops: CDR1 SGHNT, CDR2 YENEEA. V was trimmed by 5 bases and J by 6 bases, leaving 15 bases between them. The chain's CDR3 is CASSVSGGWDTQYF. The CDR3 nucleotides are TGTGCCAGCAGCGTCAGCGGCGGCTGGGATACGCAGTATTTT.

The CDR3 nucleotides are TGTGCCAGCAGCTCCATGGGCGGGATTGGTTTCTTT. Translated: CASSSMGGIGFF. The V and J genes are TRBV7-9 and TRBJ1-1; D gene unclear. The CDR3 is 12 residues long. Trimming took off 4 bases at V and 13 bases at J, with 16 bases between the two ends. In germline, CDR1 is SEHNR, CDR2 FQNEAQ (reference sequence).

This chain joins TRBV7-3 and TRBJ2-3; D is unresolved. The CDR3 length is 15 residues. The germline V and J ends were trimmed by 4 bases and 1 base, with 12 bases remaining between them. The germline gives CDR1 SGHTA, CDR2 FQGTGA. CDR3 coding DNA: TGTGCCAGCAGCTCCCACGTATCGGGCACAGATACGCAGTATTTT. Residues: CASSSHVSGTDTQYF.

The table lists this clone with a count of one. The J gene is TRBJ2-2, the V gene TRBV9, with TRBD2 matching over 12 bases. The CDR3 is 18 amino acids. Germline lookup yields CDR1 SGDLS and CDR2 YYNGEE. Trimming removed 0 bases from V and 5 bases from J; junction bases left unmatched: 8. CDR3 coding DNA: TGTGCCAGCAGCGTAGAAGGGGCTAGCGGGAGGGTTACCGGGGAGCTGTTTTTT. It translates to CASSVEGASGRVTGELFF.

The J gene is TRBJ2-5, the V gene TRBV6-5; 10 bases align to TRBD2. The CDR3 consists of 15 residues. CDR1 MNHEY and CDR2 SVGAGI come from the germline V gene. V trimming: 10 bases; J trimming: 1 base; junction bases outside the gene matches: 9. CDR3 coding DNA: TGTGCCATCGCCCTCAGCGGGAGGGCCCAAGAGACCCAGTACTTC. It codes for CAIALSGRAQETQYF.

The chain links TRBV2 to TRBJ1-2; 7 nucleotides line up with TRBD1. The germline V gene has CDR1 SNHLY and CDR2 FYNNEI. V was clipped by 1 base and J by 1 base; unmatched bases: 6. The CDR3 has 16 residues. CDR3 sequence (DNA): TGTGCCAGCAGTGAAGGCGGCAGGGGGTATAACTATGGCTACACCTTC. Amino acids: CASSEGGRGYNYGYTF.

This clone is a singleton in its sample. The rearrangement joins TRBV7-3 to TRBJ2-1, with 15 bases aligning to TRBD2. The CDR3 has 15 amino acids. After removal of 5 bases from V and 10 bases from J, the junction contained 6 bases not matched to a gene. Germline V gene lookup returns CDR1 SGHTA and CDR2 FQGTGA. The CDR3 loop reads CASSQGLAGGREQFF. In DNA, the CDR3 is TGTGCCAGCAGCCAAGGACTAGCGGGAGGGCGAGAGCAGTTCTTC.

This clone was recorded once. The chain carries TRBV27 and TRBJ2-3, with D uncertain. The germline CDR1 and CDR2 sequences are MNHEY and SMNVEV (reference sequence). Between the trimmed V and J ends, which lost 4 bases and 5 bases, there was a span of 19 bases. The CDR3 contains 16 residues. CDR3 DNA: TGTGCCAGCAGTTCTGAAGGGATCGGATCAGGAGATACGCAGTATTTT. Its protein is CASSSEGIGSGDTQYF.

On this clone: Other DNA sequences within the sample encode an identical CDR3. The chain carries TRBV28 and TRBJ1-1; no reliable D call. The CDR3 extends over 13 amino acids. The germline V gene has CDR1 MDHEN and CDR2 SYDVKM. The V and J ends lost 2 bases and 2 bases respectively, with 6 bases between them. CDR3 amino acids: CASSLPENTEAFF. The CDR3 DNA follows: TGTGCCAGCAGTTTACCAGAAAACACTGAAGCTTTCTTT. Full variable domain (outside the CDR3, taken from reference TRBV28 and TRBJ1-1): DVKVTQSSRYLVKRTGEKVFLECVQDMDHENMFWYRQDPGLGLRLIYFSYDVKMKEKGDIPEGYSVSREKKERFSLILESASTNQTSMYLCASSLPENTEAFFGQGTRLTVV.

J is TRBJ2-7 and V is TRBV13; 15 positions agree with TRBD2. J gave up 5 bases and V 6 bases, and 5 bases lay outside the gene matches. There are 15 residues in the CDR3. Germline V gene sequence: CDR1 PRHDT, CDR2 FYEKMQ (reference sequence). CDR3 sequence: CASRLGTSGRNEQYF. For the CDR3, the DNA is TGTGCCAGCAGACTAGGGACTAGCGGGAGGAACGAGCAGTACTTC.

The CDR3 DNA reads TGTGCCAGCAGTTTACTTGGACTTGGGGATGAGCAGTTCTTC. It encodes CASSLLGLGDEQFF. The chain couples TRBV27 to TRBJ2-1; a weak D match, TRBD2 (5 bases). This CDR3 spans 14 amino acids. Trimming cost V 2 bases and J 8 bases, with 13 bases left between them. CDR1 and CDR2 from the germline V gene are MNHEY and SMNVEV (reference sequence).

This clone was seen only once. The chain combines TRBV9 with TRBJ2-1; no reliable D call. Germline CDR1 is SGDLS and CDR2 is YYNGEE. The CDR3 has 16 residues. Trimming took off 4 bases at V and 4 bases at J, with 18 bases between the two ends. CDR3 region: CASSPLPSREYNEQFF. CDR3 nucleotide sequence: TGTGCCAGCAGCCCTCTACCATCCAGAGAGTACAATGAGCAGTTCTTC.

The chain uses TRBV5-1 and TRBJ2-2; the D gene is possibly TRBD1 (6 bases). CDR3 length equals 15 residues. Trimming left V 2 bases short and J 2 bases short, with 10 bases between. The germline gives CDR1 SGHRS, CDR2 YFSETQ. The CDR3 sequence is CASSFWGPNTGELFF. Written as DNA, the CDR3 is TGCGCCAGCAGCTTCTGGGGGCCCAACACCGGGGAGCTGTTTTTT.

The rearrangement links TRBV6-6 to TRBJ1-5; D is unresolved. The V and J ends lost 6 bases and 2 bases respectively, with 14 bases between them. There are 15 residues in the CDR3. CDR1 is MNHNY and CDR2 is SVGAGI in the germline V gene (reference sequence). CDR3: CASRPDLEGNQPQHF. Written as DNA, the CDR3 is TGTGCCAGCAGACCCGACCTGGAGGGCAATCAGCCCCAGCATTTT.

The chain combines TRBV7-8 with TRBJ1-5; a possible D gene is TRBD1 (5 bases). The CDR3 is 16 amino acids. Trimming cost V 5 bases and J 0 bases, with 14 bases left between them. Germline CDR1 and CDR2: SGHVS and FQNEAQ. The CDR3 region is CASSTHDRLSNQPQHF. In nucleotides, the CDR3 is TGTGCCAGCAGCACCCACGACAGACTTAGCAATCAGCCCCAGCATTTT.

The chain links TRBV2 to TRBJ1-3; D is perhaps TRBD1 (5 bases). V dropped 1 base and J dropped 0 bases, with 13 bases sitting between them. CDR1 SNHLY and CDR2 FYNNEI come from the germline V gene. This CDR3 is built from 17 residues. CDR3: CASSEVRGLYSGNTIYF. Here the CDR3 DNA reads TGTGCCAGCAGTGAAGTTCGGGGACTCTACTCTGGAAACACCATATATTTT. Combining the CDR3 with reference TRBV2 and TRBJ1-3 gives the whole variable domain EPEVTQTPSHQVTQMGQEVILRCVPISNHLYFYWYRQILGQKVEFLVSFYNNEISEKSEIFDDQFSVERPDGSNFTLKIRSTKLEDSAMYFCASSEVRGLYSGNTIYFGEGSWLTVV.